Shown below are 26 T cell receptor beta chains from a single sample sequenced in a study of blood T cell repertoires in COVID-19. TCRdb's copy holds only in-frame clones and misses some; the assay was immunoSEQ multiplex PCR. Counted here are 210,000 or so clones, 70% to 90% occurring once; the ten biggest clones make up approximately 5.6%. The source material was peripheral blood. The receptor source for this set is a woman aged 40 to 50 who had recovered from COVID-19.

The J gene is TRBJ2-7, the V gene TRBV6-5; D not resolved. This CDR3 contains 13 residues. V lost 0 bases, J lost 3 bases, and 6 bases lay in between. Germline V gives CDR1 MNHEY, CDR2 SVGAGI. The CDR3 bases are TGTGCCAGCAGTTACTCGATACTCTACGAGCAGTACTTC. This translates into CASSYSILYEQYF.

The chain is built from TRBV28 and TRBJ1-4; 9 bases map to TRBD1. Germline V CDR1 and CDR2: MDHEN, SYDVKM. V lost 5 bases to trimming and J lost 5 bases; unmatched junction nucleotides: 6. CDR3 length: 15 residues. The CDR3 bases are TGTGCCAGCAGTCCCTCGGGACAGGGAAATGAAAAACTGTTTTTT. It is translated as CASSPSGQGNEKLFF.

The J gene is TRBJ1-5, the V gene TRBV6-1; the D is unclear. V lost 1 base and J lost 5, with 6 bases in between. CDR1 and CDR2 from the germline V gene are MNHNS and SASEGT. The CDR3 runs to 13 residues. The CDR3 DNA is TGTGCCAGCAGTGAAGACAGAGATCAGCCCCAGCATTTT. Translation: CASSEDRDQPQHF.

This chain connects TRBV7-2 to TRBJ2-1; TRBD2 matches 7 bases. With V trimmed by 5 bases and J by 6 bases, 10 bases remained unmatched. There are 15 residues in the CDR3. Looked up from germline, CDR1 is SGHTA and CDR2 is FQGNSA. The CDR3 sequence: CASSPPGGGRNEQFF. For the CDR3, the DNA is TGTGCCAGCAGCCCCCCGGGAGGAGGGCGCAATGAGCAGTTCTTC.

The chain links TRBV10-2 to TRBJ2-5, with 11 bases that match TRBD1. With 6 bases clipped from V and 4 bases from J, the junction kept 1 base outside the gene matches. Germline lookup yields CDR1 WSHSY and CDR2 SAAADI. The CDR3 spans 13 residues. Here the CDR3 reads CASRGTGGETQYF. In DNA, the CDR3 is TGCGCCAGCAGGGGGACAGGGGGAGAGACCCAGTACTTC.

The V call is TRBV19, the J call TRBJ2-1; D not certain. Germline CDR1 reads LNHDA; CDR2 reads SQIVND (reference sequence). V shed 5 bases and J shed 6 bases, with 20 bases lying between them. This CDR3 is 16 amino acids long. Here the CDR3 reads CASSSPEKAPGNEQFF. CDR3 nucleotides: TGTGCCAGTAGTTCGCCCGAAAAAGCCCCGGGCAATGAGCAGTTCTTC.

This chain uses TRBV29-1 with TRBJ2-3, with 8 positions matching TRBD1. This CDR3 spans 14 amino acids. Trimming cost V 6 bases and J 0 bases; bases outside gene matches: 5. The V gene's germline CDR1 is SQVTM and CDR2 ANQGSEA. Here the CDR3 DNA reads TGCAGCGTCGCGACAGGGGTTAGCACAGATACGCAGTATTTT. This gives the protein CSVATGVSTDTQYF.

CDR3 amino acids: CASSPQGNTEAFF. The CDR3 DNA follows: TGTGCCAGCAGCCCCCAGGGAAACACTGAAGCTTTCTTT. The chain has TRBV4-2 and TRBJ1-1; D is possibly TRBD1 (5 bases). The germline V gene encodes CDR1 LGHNA and CDR2 YNFKEQ. Trimming removed 4 bases at V and 2 bases at J, with 8 bases between. The CDR3 is made up of 13 amino acids.

The chain is built from TRBV19 and TRBJ1-4, with D unclear. CDR1 is LNHDA, CDR2 SQIVND, per germline (reference sequence). V gave up 10 bases and J gave up 1 base, with 10 bases separating them. This CDR3 spans 13 amino acids. CDR3 in amino acids: CATKVRTNEKLFF. CDR3 coding DNA: TGTGCCACGAAAGTTAGAACTAATGAAAAACTGTTTTTT.

The chain links TRBV6-5 to TRBJ2-3, with 9 bases fitting TRBD2. The germline V gene encodes CDR1 MNHEY and CDR2 SVGAGI. J lost 6 bases, V lost 5 bases, and 9 bases had no gene match. The CDR3 consists of 15 residues. CDR3 sequence reads: CASSRTSGRWDTQYF. The DNA of the CDR3 is TGTGCCAGCAGTCGTACGAGCGGGAGGTGGGATACGCAGTATTTT.

The chain links TRBV7-9 to TRBJ2-3, with 9 bases that match TRBD2. The CDR3 has 16 residues. The germline gives CDR1 SEHNR, CDR2 FQNEAQ (reference sequence). Trimming at V came to 6 bases and at J to 4 bases, leaving 11 bases not matched to a gene. The CDR3 bases are TGTGCCAGCAGGGGTGTCGGCGGGAGGGCCGCAGATACGCAGTATTTT. Protein sequence: CASRGVGGRAADTQYF.

The rearrangement joins TRBV30 to TRBJ2-3; 9 bases agree with TRBD1. V lost 8 bases, J lost 1 base, and 10 bases stayed unmatched. Germline assignment: CDR1 GTSNPN and CDR2 SVGIG (reference sequence). The CDR3 covers 15 residues. The CDR3 nucleotides read TGTGCCGTCGGTCGCAGGGACAGGGGCACAGATACGCAGTATTTT. It specifies CAVGRRDRGTDTQYF.

This sequence joins TRBV5-1 and TRBJ1-2, with a tentative D call TRBD1 (5 bases). Germline assignment: CDR1 SGHRS and CDR2 YFSETQ. The germline V and J ends were trimmed by 6 bases and 3 bases, with 18 bases remaining between them. The CDR3 runs 15 residues. The CDR3 DNA reads as TGCGCCAGCACCACGTTCCCCAGGGCCGACTATGGCTACACCTTC. Amino acids: CASTTFPRADYGYTF.

The chain has TRBV27 and TRBJ2-7; a possible D gene is TRBD2 (5 bases). Trimming took 2 bases from V and 7 from J, leaving 12 bases between them. Germline CDR1 MNHEY, CDR2 SMNVEV (reference sequence). The CDR3 totals 13 residues. CDR3 loop: CASSLGTSGEQYF. Written as DNA, the CDR3 is TGTGCCAGCAGTTTAGGCACATCGGGAGAGCAGTACTTC.

This clone was counted a single time. The chain combines TRBV29-1 with TRBJ2-7; maybe TRBD2 (6 bases). CDR1 is SQVTM and CDR2 is ANQGSEA in the germline V gene. V was clipped by 7 bases and J by 7 bases, with 26 bases between them. This CDR3 comprises 15 residues. The DNA for the CDR3 is TGCAGCGCCGAGTCAGGGCGCGGGGTCCGGAAGGAGCAGTACTTC. Translation gives CSAESGRGVRKEQYF.

The chain is built from TRBV5-1 and TRBJ2-7, with 8 bases matching TRBD2. The germline gives CDR1 SGHRS, CDR2 YFSETQ. The CDR3 totals 16 residues. With 0 bases clipped from V and 4 bases from J, the junction kept 9 bases outside the gene matches. CDR3 region: CASSLGPGASGYEQYF. The CDR3 DNA reads TGCGCCAGCAGCTTGGGGCCGGGGGCTAGCGGGTACGAGCAGTACTTC.

This clone occurred once. The rearrangement joins TRBV5-1 to TRBJ2-1; D might be TRBD1 (5 bases). This CDR3 contains 15 residues. Germline lookup yields CDR1 SGHRS and CDR2 YFSETQ. The V and J ends lost 1 base and 0 bases respectively, with 8 bases between them. The CDR3 nucleotides are TGCGCCAGCAGCTTGTCAGGGTACTCCTACAATGAGCAGTTCTTC. This sequence encodes CASSLSGYSYNEQFF.

The rearrangement joins TRBV5-1 to TRBJ1-2; D gene ambiguous. The CDR3 covers 15 residues. Trimming shortened V by 3 bases and J by 4 bases, and 16 bases separated the two germline ends. Germline CDR1 SGHRS, CDR2 YFSETQ. The CDR3: CASSYAPGALYGYTF. The CDR3 bases are TGCGCCAGCAGCTATGCACCGGGAGCCCTCTATGGCTACACCTTC. Full variable domain (outside the CDR3, taken from reference TRBV5-1 and TRBJ1-2): KAGVTQTPRYLIKTRGQQVTLSCSPISGHRSVSWYQQTPGQGLQFLFEYFSETQRNKGNFPGRFSGRQFSNSRSEMNVSTLELGDSALYLCASSYAPGALYGYTFGSGTRLTVV.

V gene TRBV19 combines with J gene TRBJ2-7; 8 nucleotides match TRBD1. This CDR3 has 14 amino acids. CDR1 and CDR2 (germline): LNHDA, SQIVND (reference sequence). Trimming removed 5 bases from V and 6 bases from J; junction bases left unmatched: 9. The CDR3 nucleotides are TGTGCCAGTAGTCCCAGTTCCGGGACAGGCGAGCAGTACTTC. This encodes CASSPSSGTGEQYF.

The V and J genes are TRBV24-1 and TRBJ2-7, with a weak D call TRBD1 (5 bases). The V end lost 5 bases, the J end lost 3 bases, and 13 bases lay between the germline ends. This CDR3 is 14 amino acids long. Germline V gene data show CDR1 as KGHDR and CDR2 as SFDVKD. CDR3 in amino acids: CATSAQGGSYEQYF. As DNA, the CDR3 is TGTGCCACCAGTGCCCAGGGTGGAAGCTACGAGCAGTACTTC.

The chain employs TRBV29-1 and TRBJ1-1; TRBD1 might be the D (6 bases). The germline V gene has CDR1 SQVTM and CDR2 ANQGSEA. V shed 5 bases and J shed 0 bases, with 16 bases lying between them. The CDR3 has 15 residues. CDR3 loop: CSVPGGGRMNTEAFF. In DNA, the CDR3 is TGCAGCGTTCCGGGAGGGGGACGGATGAACACTGAAGCTTTCTTT.

The chain couples TRBV7-9 to TRBJ1-6; a weak D match, TRBD1 (6 bases). Germline loops: CDR1 SEHNR, CDR2 FQNEAQ (reference sequence). The V and J ends lost 5 bases and 9 bases respectively, with 14 bases between them. CDR3 length: 14 residues. CDR3 DNA: TGTGCCAGCAGCCAAGGGGGGGGCGGTTCACCCCTCCACTTT. It codes for CASSQGGGGSPLHF. Full variable domain (outside the CDR3, taken from reference TRBV7-9 and TRBJ1-6): DTGVSQNPRHKITKRGQNVTFRCDPISEHNRLYWYRQTLGQGPEFLTYFQNEAQLEKSRLLSDRFSAERPKGSFSTLEIQRTEQGDSAMYLCASSQGGGGSPLHFGNGTRLTVT.

This chain uses TRBV5-1 with TRBJ2-3; maybe TRBD2 (6 bases). Deletions cut 0 bases from V and 6 bases from J, with 11 bases between. The CDR3 consists of 14 residues. Germline CDR1 is SGHRS and CDR2 is YFSETQ. Here the CDR3 reads CASSLEGGADTQYF. Written as DNA, the CDR3 is TGCGCCAGCAGCTTGGAAGGAGGGGCGGATACGCAGTATTTT.

The chain joins TRBV19 to TRBJ2-7; 10 bases align to TRBD1. With 5 bases clipped from V and 2 bases from J, the junction kept 6 bases outside the gene matches. Germline CDR1 reads LNHDA; CDR2 reads SQIVND (reference sequence). This CDR3 is 15 amino acids long. The CDR3 loop reads CASSLRDRGTYEQYF. The CDR3 DNA sequence: TGTGCCAGTAGTCTCCGGGACAGGGGTACCTACGAGCAGTACTTC.

V gene TRBV7-2 combines with J gene TRBJ2-5; D uncertain. Trimming stripped 2 bases from V and 5 bases from J, with 6 bases between. The CDR3 sequence is 12 residues long. Germline V gives CDR1 SGHTA, CDR2 FQGNSA. The CDR3 protein is CASSLFSETQYF. DNA of the CDR3: TGTGCCAGCAGCTTATTTTCTGAGACCCAGTACTTC.

V usage is TRBV7-8 and J usage is TRBJ2-7, with 10 bases aligning to TRBD2. CDR1 is SGHVS, CDR2 FQNEAQ, per germline. CDR3 size: 15 residues. Losses at the gene ends were 1 base for V and 4 bases for J; bases not matched to a gene: 4. CDR3 coding DNA: TGTGCCAGCAGCTTAGAAACTAGCGGGGCGTACGAGCAGTACTTC. Amino acids: CASSLETSGAYEQYF.